What follows describes a single T cell receptor beta chain. The antigen remains undetermined. The unique tags termed UMIs, each holding a 6-nucleotide sample barcode, were added by means of template switching. Two nested PCRs, run for roughly 15 and 9 cycles, were applied to TCRalpha and TCRbeta cDNA. TCRdb re-called the 5' RACE reads and shows each CDR3 protein once, DNA omitted. Listed are some 400,000 distinct CDR3 sequences; around 2.4% falls within the top ten. Unfractionated whole blood yielded total RNA, and T cells were not sorted. The sample comes from a study of monozygotic twins with inflammatory bowel disease. Study results and limitations: Among IBD patients, TCRbeta diversity (inverse Simpson) was lower than in healthy co-twins.

Germline V gives CDR1 MNHNY, CDR2 SVGAGI (reference sequence). There are 14 residues in the CDR3. This clonotype was obtained from a human donor with ulcerative colitis or Crohn's disease, or a healthy co-twin of an affected twin (not recorded which). This sequence joins TRBV6-6 and TRBJ2-3. Material for sequencing was blood. This CDR3 is CASSYSTSRSTQYF.